Sequencing of this T cell receptor (beta chain) was carried out in a study of vaccination and CD4 T cells after COVID-19 (dated by TCRdb to between 2021 and 2024). With respect to the entire study: SARS-CoV-2 positivity had been established in the convalescent patients by nasal swab PCR, and mild disease was recorded in nine or ten of these patients and severe disease in one. Control cultures used a CEFX viral epitope pool as positive control, an HIV-1 Nef peptide pool as negative control, or no peptide. The cultures were stimulated with overlapping spike peptide pools from SARS-CoV-2 and from the common cold coronaviruses HCoV-NL63, HCoV-OC43 and HCoV-229E. Post-COVID blood samples from convalescent patients were collected a median of roughly 100 days after diagnosis, with a range of about 30 to 170 days. In under twelve COVID-19 convalescent patients and a few infection-naive healthy vaccine recipients, researchers compared the spike-specific CD4+ TCR repertoire from before mRNA vaccination with the repertoire from after. Post-vaccine blood samples were obtained a median of about 72 days after the second vaccine dose, with a range of roughly 12 to 250 days. Two doses of either the Pfizer-BioNTech BNT162b2 vaccine (n=8) or the Moderna mRNA-1273 vaccine (n=2) were administered to participants. The convalescent cohort comprised six males and four females, including two Hispanic individuals, seven Caucasians, two Asians and one multiracial person.

Library preparation used PCR. TCR sequencing of DNA from cultured CD4+ T cells used the Oncomine TCR Beta short-read assay at the Johns Hopkins FTIC core. The QIAamp micro DNA kit was used to extract genomic DNA from the cultured CD4+ T cells. Oncomine TCR Beta libraries from cultured CD4+ T cells were pooled with unique dual indexes and sequenced on an Illumina iSeq 100. The published analysis was carried out like this. Non-productive sequences were filtered out, and CDR3s that did not start with C, did not end with F or W, or were shorter than 7 amino acids were discarded. Antigen-specific clonotypes were identified using the MANAFEST web application through comparison of peptide-stimulated wells with reference and other culture wells. Positive clones required FDR below 0.05, an odds ratio above 5, and productive frequency above 0.1% in at least two of three replicate wells. Clonotypes that were significantly expanded in both SARS-CoV-2 spike wells and at least one common cold coronavirus spike condition were defined as cross-reactive. Using R version 3.6.1, CDR3 homology was evaluated through Levenshtein distances (stringdist) along with unrooted phylogenetic trees (ape). TCRdb reprocessing: public reads trimmed at Q25 with fastp, clones called with MiXCR, in-frame beta chains kept. Duplicate CDR3 protein sequences are folded into a single record with the most common DNA and genes. Here the V and J calls rest on TCRdb's processing, not on the authors' analysis. For this sample there are about 15,000 distinct CDR3 sequences; 60% to 70% appear just once. Jointly, the top ten make up 6.2% of the sample.

What this sample's treatment or condition label stands for: roughly 10-day PBMC culture with coronavirus spike peptide pools or control peptides (ViraFEST assay). The ViraFEST assay was used in the study, in which antigen-specific T cells were expanded with peptide pools and expanded clonotypes were subsequently identified by TCR sequencing. The convalescent patients' positive SARS-CoV-2 PCR tests were from March to December 2020, which was before the Alpha, Beta and Delta variants emerged in the United States. Each well held approximately 2 million PBMCs cultured in IMDM containing roughly 5% human AB serum and approximately 9.6 IU/ml IL-2, with about 9.1 ug/ml peptide pools added. Half of the culture medium was replaced with fresh IL-2-containing medium on days 3 and 7. CD4+ T cells were isolated after 10 days of culture through negative selection using the EasySep CD4+ T cell isolation kit. Ficoll-Paque Plus gradient centrifugation was used to isolate PBMCs from whole blood, and the isolated PBMCs were then either used fresh or cryopreserved at -140C. Triplicate wells were generally used for each culture condition.

This clonotype has a handful of counts. The clone's antigen remains unknown. The sample holds no much larger clone one base away, and base qualities are not on file. V is pared back by 7 bases and J by 8 bases, with 19 bases lying between the germline termini. Its CDR3 holds 14 amino acids, cysteine through phenylalanine. Of the read, only the CDR3 DNA is kept; its 42 bases are in frame from base 1. In the germline V gene, CDR1 corresponds to KGHDR and CDR2 to SFDVKD. General conclusions and limits of the study: Of the vaccine-specific clones in convalescent patients, 304 of 307, or nearly all, reacted only to SARS-CoV-2 spike and did not cross-react with common cold coronaviruses. Among the post-vaccine SARS-CoV-2-reactive clones in convalescent patients, a median approximately 86% showed up only after vaccination, which suggests vaccine-specific priming. The median number of SARS-CoV-2-reactive clonotypes rose from approximately 20 after infection to 38 after vaccination, but the change was not significant. The number of convalescent patients in the study was relatively small, and the study did not examine early timepoints following natural infection.

The chain is assembled from TRBV24-1 and TRBJ1-2; the D gene is perhaps TRBD1, from 5 matching bases. Sequenced input: CD4+ T cells from blood, cultured in vitro. The clonotype comes from a human donor who had recovered from COVID-19. This receptor carries the CDR3 CATRVTWTRGGYTF. The DNA sequence is TGTGCCACCAGAGTTACATGGACCCGGGGGGGCTACACCTTC.